This is a list of T cell receptor beta chains from one sample in a study of untreated major depressive disorder. Profiling relied on immunoSEQ multiplex PCR, and the TCRdb table lists in-frame clones only, not all of them. The table has some 21,000 clones, 70% to 90% seen once; the top ten hold about 5%. The sequencing sample was made of CD4+ T cells from PBMCs. The receptor set was obtained from a woman aged 25 to 39 in good health. Each CDR3 is given with its conserved first and last residue. A D gene is named only where the DNA matches it firmly.

j_call | v_call | d_call | cdr3_aa
TRBJ2-7 | TRBV29-1 | - | CSAEDNSWDEQYF
TRBJ2-7 | TRBV7-2 | - | CASSPGTSYEQYF
TRBJ2-7 | TRBV6-6 | - | CASSYLVGPYEQYF
TRBJ2-5 | TRBV4-3 | - | CASSQNPQETQYF
TRBJ2-2 | TRBV30 | TRBD1 | CACTGQGNTGELFF
TRBJ2-5 | TRBV14 | TRBD2 | CASSRLLAVQETQYF
TRBJ2-2 | TRBV18 | - | CASSPSDTGELFF
TRBJ1-2 | TRBV7-2 | - | CASSLAFASYGYTF
TRBJ2-5 | TRBV7-2 | - | CASSLREGETQYF
TRBJ2-1 | TRBV11-3 | TRBD1 | CASQQGDNEQFF
TRBJ1-1 | TRBV11-2 | - | CASSMTGNTEAFF
TRBJ2-7 | TRBV6-5 | - | CASSRHGYEQYF
TRBJ1-2 | TRBV6-1 | TRBD1 | CASRTGGVRDGYTF
TRBJ2-7 | TRBV6-1 | TRBD1 | CASSDGTDYEQYF
TRBJ2-3 | TRBV7-2 | - | CASSLGGSGLDTQYF
TRBJ2-1 | TRBV7-2 | - | CASSSGMGEQFF
TRBJ2-5 | TRBV5-1 | TRBD1 | CASSHLTGTDTFQETQYF
TRBJ1-1 | TRBV27 | - | CASSLPTGSPFF
TRBJ2-3 | TRBV19 | TRBD2 | CASSIGGGHDTQYF
TRBJ1-1 | TRBV6-1 | - | CASSFSGEETEAFF
TRBJ1-2 | TRBV27 | TRBD1 | CASSLLPDRGGGYTF
TRBJ1-6 | TRBV6-5 | - | CASSSKWTAFNSPLHF
TRBJ1-6 | TRBV5-6 | TRBD1 | CASRRDRDHNSPLHF
TRBJ1-1 | TRBV18 | - | CASSLPPHRNTEAFF
TRBJ2-5 | TRBV7-7 | TRBD2 | CASSPLAVQETQYF
TRBJ1-5 | TRBV7-2 | TRBD1 | CASSPGTGRRQPQHF
TRBJ1-2 | TRBV6-1 | TRBD1 | CASSQRDRYNLHTF
TRBJ2-7 | TRBV13 | TRBD2 | CASSLHGGASEQYF
TRBJ1-1 | TRBV29-1 | - | CSARPQSNTEAFF
TRBJ2-1 | TRBV5-1 | - | CASSLRWTTGGEQFF
TRBJ2-7 | TRBV11-3 | - | CASSPPVGSGKHSYEQYF
TRBJ1-2 | TRBV19 | TRBD1 | CASSIFTGVYGYTF
TRBJ2-7 | TRBV2 | - | CASAKETVSYEQYF
TRBJ2-7 | TRBV5-6 | - | CASSLDRVYEQYF
TRBJ1-2 | TRBV6-6 | - | CASSADGALANYGYTF
TRBJ1-4 | TRBV30 | - | CAWSVGGPGGEKLFF
TRBJ1-1 | TRBV19 | TRBD1 | CASRDRPNTEAFF
TRBJ1-2 | TRBV2 | - | CASSGQERDYTF
TRBJ1-5 | TRBV30 | - | CAWSVRGQGWNQPQHF
TRBJ1-2 | TRBV9 | TRBD1 | CASSAIPDRALGGYTF